The rows below give T cell receptor beta chains drawn from one sample of a study of T cells after yellow fever vaccination. Each CDR3 protein is one row after TCRdb ran MiXCR on the 5' RACE reads. The data contain roughly 160,000 distinct CDR3 sequences, roughly 8.8% of them singletons. This sample comprised CD8+ T cells sorted from PBMCs, obtained 45 days after the yellow fever booster vaccination. The receptors here all came from a man in his late teens or twenties who received the YFV17D yellow fever vaccine. Each CDR3 is given with its conserved first and last residue. A D gene is named only where the DNA matches it firmly. Size is stated for part of the rows, as once, few or many counts, or as a class when the clone is expanded.

j_gene: TRBJ2-1; abundance: few; v_gene: TRBV29-1; d_gene: -; CDR3nt: TGCAGCGTTGGCCACGGGGCGTTTAATGAGCAGTTCTTC; CDR3aa: CSVGHGAFNEQFF
j_gene: TRBJ2-2; abundance: -; v_gene: TRBV27; d_gene: -; CDR3nt: TGTGCCAGCGCCCTCGGGAACTGGGCCGGGGAGCTGTTTTTT; CDR3aa: CASALGNWAGELFF
j_gene: TRBJ2-1; abundance: few; v_gene: TRBV9; d_gene: -; CDR3nt: TGTGCCAGCAGCGTCACAGGGATTGAGCAGTTCTTC; CDR3aa: CASSVTGIEQFF
j_gene: TRBJ1-1; abundance: few; v_gene: TRBV28; d_gene: -; CDR3nt: TGTGCCAGCAGTCCGCCAGGGTGGAGTAGCGCTTTCTTT; CDR3aa: CASSPPGWSSAFF
j_gene: TRBJ1-1; abundance: few; v_gene: TRBV12-3/TRBV12-4; d_gene: -; CDR3nt: TGTGCCAGCAGTCTTAGGGAGTGGGCGAACACTGAAGCTTTCTTT; CDR3aa: CASSLREWANTEAFF
j_gene: TRBJ2-7; abundance: -; v_gene: TRBV7-9; d_gene: TRBD2; CDR3nt: TGTGCCAGCAGTGACGCCGGGACTAGACACTACGAGCAGTACTTC; CDR3aa: CASSDAGTRHYEQYF
j_gene: TRBJ2-7; abundance: -; v_gene: TRBV4-3; d_gene: -; CDR3nt: TGCGCCAGCAGCCGGGCGCTGGGCTACGAGCAGTACTTC; CDR3aa: CASSRALGYEQYF
j_gene: TRBJ2-7; abundance: -; v_gene: TRBV20-1; d_gene: TRBD1; CDR3nt: TGCAGTGCTAGAGATATTTCTCTTAGGCAGGGGGTTGTCTACGAGCAGTACTTC; CDR3aa: CSARDISLRQGVVYEQYF
j_gene: TRBJ2-3; abundance: few; v_gene: TRBV7-6; d_gene: TRBD2; CDR3nt: TGTGCCAGCAGCTGGAGCGGGGGGCCAGATACGCAGTATTTT; CDR3aa: CASSWSGGPDTQYF
j_gene: TRBJ2-7; abundance: few; v_gene: TRBV7-3; d_gene: -; CDR3nt: TGTGCCAGCAGCGCCCTCCGACAGATACGGCAGAGGGGAGACGAGCAGTACTTC; CDR3aa: CASSALRQIRQRGDEQYF
j_gene: TRBJ2-3; abundance: -; v_gene: TRBV21-1; d_gene: -; CDR3nt: TGTGCCAGCAGCAAAGGCCCCACCGGACGGAGCACAGATACGCAGTATTTT; CDR3aa: CASSKGPTGRSTDTQYF
j_gene: TRBJ2-5; abundance: many; v_gene: TRBV7-9; d_gene: -; CDR3nt: TGTGCCAGCAGCTGGGCGGGTGAGACCCAGTACTTC; CDR3aa: CASSWAGETQYF
j_gene: TRBJ2-1; abundance: many; v_gene: TRBV25-1; d_gene: -; CDR3nt: TGTGCCAGCAGTGAACTTACCCTCCCAGACCAGATGCAGTTCTTC; CDR3aa: CASSELTLPDQMQFF
j_gene: TRBJ2-1; abundance: -; v_gene: TRBV2; d_gene: TRBD2; CDR3nt: TGTGCCAGCAGTGTCAGACTAGCGGGGGACAATGAGCAGTTCTTC; CDR3aa: CASSVRLAGDNEQFF
j_gene: TRBJ1-4; abundance: few; v_gene: TRBV7-8; d_gene: TRBD1; CDR3nt: TGTGCCAGCAGCCCCGGACAGGGAACTAATGAAAAACTGTTTTTT; CDR3aa: CASSPGQGTNEKLFF
j_gene: TRBJ2-1; abundance: few; v_gene: TRBV27; d_gene: -; CDR3nt: TGTGCCAGCAGTTCCCTCGGCCTGTACAATGAGCAGTTCTTC; CDR3aa: CASSSLGLYNEQFF
j_gene: TRBJ2-5; abundance: few; v_gene: TRBV4-1; d_gene: -; CDR3nt: TGCGCCAGCAGCCAAGCTACTTTTCAAGAGACCCAGTACTTC; CDR3aa: CASSQATFQETQYF
j_gene: TRBJ2-1; abundance: many; v_gene: TRBV2; d_gene: -; CDR3nt: TGTGCCAGCAGTGGTCCGCCATCCTACAATGAGCAGTTCTTC; CDR3aa: CASSGPPSYNEQFF
j_gene: TRBJ1-4; abundance: few; v_gene: TRBV12-3/TRBV12-4; d_gene: TRBD1; CDR3nt: TGTGCCAGCAGCTTGGGATACAGGGGAGGACTGTTTTTT; CDR3aa: CASSLGYRGGLFF
j_gene: TRBJ1-1; abundance: few; v_gene: TRBV4-2; d_gene: -; CDR3nt: TGTGCCAGCAGCCAAGCCGGTAGGGAGGTTGAAGCTTTCTTT; CDR3aa: CASSQAGREVEAFF
j_gene: TRBJ2-3; abundance: -; v_gene: TRBV6-5; d_gene: TRBD2; CDR3nt: TGTGCCAGCAGTTACTGGGGGACTAGCGGACGCACAGATACGCAGTATTTT; CDR3aa: CASSYWGTSGRTDTQYF
j_gene: TRBJ2-3; abundance: -; v_gene: TRBV20-1; d_gene: -; CDR3nt: TGCAGTGCTAGAGACGGTCAAGGCACAGATACGCAGTATTTT; CDR3aa: CSARDGQGTDTQYF
j_gene: TRBJ2-5; abundance: -; v_gene: TRBV24-1; d_gene: TRBD2; CDR3nt: TGTGCCACCAGTGCCTATACTAGCGGGGGCAATAGGTGGGAGACCCAGTACTTC; CDR3aa: CATSAYTSGGNRWETQYF
j_gene: TRBJ2-4; abundance: -; v_gene: TRBV4-1; d_gene: TRBD1; CDR3nt: TGCGCCAGCAGCCAAGATGAGGACAGGCCGGGGAACATTCAGTACTTC; CDR3aa: CASSQDEDRPGNIQYF
j_gene: TRBJ2-1; abundance: -; v_gene: TRBV3-1; d_gene: -; CDR3nt: TGTGCCAGCAGCCAATCGTTAGTAGGCAATGAGCAGTTCTTC; CDR3aa: CASSQSLVGNEQFF
j_gene: TRBJ2-1; abundance: few; v_gene: TRBV6-5; d_gene: TRBD1; CDR3nt: TGTGCCAGCAGTGCACAAACCGGGACAGGGGTCCATGAGCAGTTCTTC; CDR3aa: CASSAQTGTGVHEQFF
j_gene: TRBJ2-3; abundance: -; v_gene: TRBV6-6; d_gene: -; CDR3nt: TGTGCCAGCAGTTACGGGCGTGTTTCAGATACGCAGTATTTT; CDR3aa: CASSYGRVSDTQYF
j_gene: TRBJ1-4; abundance: few; v_gene: TRBV20-1; d_gene: TRBD1; CDR3nt: TGCAGTGCTCCTCAGGGGGCGCCTACTAATGAAAAACTGTTTTTT; CDR3aa: CSAPQGAPTNEKLFF
j_gene: TRBJ1-2; abundance: few; v_gene: TRBV12-3/TRBV12-4; d_gene: -; CDR3nt: TGTGCCAGCAGTAGATCCTCCGACAGTCCTTTGGATGGCTACACCTTC; CDR3aa: CASSRSSDSPLDGYTF
j_gene: TRBJ2-7; abundance: -; v_gene: TRBV7-9; d_gene: TRBD1; CDR3nt: TGTGCCAGCAGTTCCACCCAGGACAGGCACTACGAGCAGTACTTC; CDR3aa: CASSSTQDRHYEQYF
j_gene: TRBJ1-1; abundance: -; v_gene: TRBV18; d_gene: -; CDR3nt: TGTGCCAGCTCACCAGGGGTTAAAACTGAAGCTTTCTTT; CDR3aa: CASSPGVKTEAFF
j_gene: TRBJ2-2; abundance: -; v_gene: TRBV4-1; d_gene: -; CDR3nt: TGCGCCAGCAGCCAAAGGACGGCTTACGGCGGGGAGCTGTTTTTT; CDR3aa: CASSQRTAYGGELFF
j_gene: TRBJ2-4; abundance: many; v_gene: TRBV20-1; d_gene: -; CDR3nt: TGCAGTGCTAGTGTTCTCAGGATAGCCAAAAACATTCAGTACTTC; CDR3aa: CSASVLRIAKNIQYF
j_gene: TRBJ2-7; abundance: few; v_gene: TRBV7-2; d_gene: TRBD2; CDR3nt: TGTGCCAGCAGCCCCGGGGGGGCGCAAAACTACGAGCAGTACTTC; CDR3aa: CASSPGGAQNYEQYF
j_gene: TRBJ1-4; abundance: -; v_gene: TRBV27; d_gene: TRBD1; CDR3nt: TGTGCCAGCAGTTTGACCTCCGGGACAGGAGTTCCTAATGAAAAACTGTTTTTT; CDR3aa: CASSLTSGTGVPNEKLFF
j_gene: TRBJ2-7; abundance: -; v_gene: TRBV27; d_gene: -; CDR3nt: TGTGCCACCCGGGCTGTGACCTACGAGCAGTACTTC; CDR3aa: CATRAVTYEQYF
j_gene: TRBJ1-5; abundance: few; v_gene: TRBV9; d_gene: -; CDR3nt: TGTGCCAGCAGCGTAGGAGAATCCCCTAATCAGCCCCAGCATTTT; CDR3aa: CASSVGESPNQPQHF
j_gene: TRBJ2-2; abundance: many; v_gene: TRBV29-1; d_gene: -; CDR3nt: TGCAGCGTTGAAGATCTAGGGGATAACACCGGGGAGCTGTTTTTT; CDR3aa: CSVEDLGDNTGELFF
j_gene: TRBJ1-1; abundance: few; v_gene: TRBV6-6; d_gene: -; CDR3nt: TGTGCCAGCAGTCGAACGATTTCGGGGAAAACTGAAGCTTTCTTT; CDR3aa: CASSRTISGKTEAFF
j_gene: TRBJ1-1; abundance: -; v_gene: TRBV29-1; d_gene: -; CDR3nt: TGCAGCGTTGAAGATCTAGGGGTTGAAGCTTTCTTT; CDR3aa: CSVEDLGVEAFF
j_gene: TRBJ2-7; abundance: -; v_gene: TRBV13; d_gene: TRBD1; CDR3nt: TGTGCCAGCAGCACAGGGGGAGTCTTGGGCGAGCAGTACTTC; CDR3aa: CASSTGGVLGEQYF
j_gene: TRBJ1-2; abundance: few; v_gene: TRBV4-1; d_gene: -; CDR3nt: TGCGCCAGCAGCCAGCCGAATCTGGGGTATGGCTACACCTTC; CDR3aa: CASSQPNLGYGYTF
j_gene: TRBJ2-1; abundance: few; v_gene: TRBV30; d_gene: -; CDR3nt: TGTGCCTGGAGTTCACCATCGCATCTCAATGAGCAGTTCTTC; CDR3aa: CAWSSPSHLNEQFF
j_gene: TRBJ2-1; abundance: -; v_gene: TRBV7-9; d_gene: -; CDR3nt: TGTGCCAGCAGCCCCGACAGGACGACCTACAATGAGCAGTTCTTC; CDR3aa: CASSPDRTTYNEQFF
j_gene: TRBJ2-3; abundance: few; v_gene: TRBV7-9; d_gene: -; CDR3nt: TGTGCCAGCAGTCCACCCCTTAGAGTCCGCGGCACAGATACGCAGTATTTT; CDR3aa: CASSPPLRVRGTDTQYF
j_gene: TRBJ2-5; abundance: few; v_gene: TRBV7-6; d_gene: -; CDR3nt: TGTGCCAGCAGCTTAGGTCCTAGCGAAGGGGAGACCCAGTACTTC; CDR3aa: CASSLGPSEGETQYF
j_gene: TRBJ1-1; abundance: many; v_gene: TRBV4-1; d_gene: -; CDR3nt: TGCGCCAGCAGCCACGGGGTAATCTCTATGAACACTGAAGCTTTCTTT; CDR3aa: CASSHGVISMNTEAFF
j_gene: TRBJ2-5; abundance: -; v_gene: TRBV5-1; d_gene: -; CDR3nt: TGCGCCAGCAGCAAGGAAATGTACGAAGAGACCCAGTACTTC; CDR3aa: CASSKEMYEETQYF
j_gene: TRBJ1-4; abundance: many; v_gene: TRBV9; d_gene: -; CDR3nt: TGTGCCAGCAGTCTTGACAGTTCAACTAATGAAAAACTGTTTTTT; CDR3aa: CASSLDSSTNEKLFF
j_gene: TRBJ1-6; abundance: few; v_gene: TRBV7-8; d_gene: -; CDR3nt: TGTGCCAGCAGCTTAGACAGTAGGGGTCTTTCACCCCTCCACTTT; CDR3aa: CASSLDSRGLSPLHF
j_gene: TRBJ2-2; abundance: few; v_gene: TRBV7-9; d_gene: -; CDR3nt: TGTGCCAGCAGCTTAGTACTTCCCCCCGGGGAGCTGTTTTTT; CDR3aa: CASSLVLPPGELFF
j_gene: TRBJ2-3; abundance: few; v_gene: TRBV6-5; d_gene: -; CDR3nt: TGTGCCAGCGGGGCGGGGACAGATACGCAGTATTTT; CDR3aa: CASGAGTDTQYF
j_gene: TRBJ2-1; abundance: -; v_gene: TRBV5-1; d_gene: TRBD2; CDR3nt: TGCGCCAGCAGACGGGGGGGGCCAATTGAGCAGTTCTTC; CDR3aa: CASRRGGPIEQFF
j_gene: TRBJ2-7; abundance: few; v_gene: TRBV10-3; d_gene: TRBD2; CDR3nt: TGTGCCATCAAGAGCGAGGGGACTAGCGGTTACGAGCAGTACTTC; CDR3aa: CAIKSEGTSGYEQYF
j_gene: TRBJ2-1; abundance: -; v_gene: TRBV29-1; d_gene: -; CDR3nt: TGCAGCGTTGAAGATCCCTCTAAGGTTTGGAAGAATGAGCAGTTCTTC; CDR3aa: CSVEDPSKVWKNEQFF
j_gene: TRBJ2-6; abundance: many; v_gene: TRBV5-5; d_gene: -; CDR3nt: TGTGCCAGCAGGCAGGTTATGGTCTCTGGGGCCAACGTCCTGACTTTC; CDR3aa: CASRQVMVSGANVLTF
j_gene: TRBJ1-5; abundance: -; v_gene: TRBV7-2; d_gene: -; CDR3nt: TGTGCCAGCAGCTTTTCACTCTTTGGCAATCAGCCCCAGCATTTT; CDR3aa: CASSFSLFGNQPQHF
j_gene: TRBJ1-1; abundance: few; v_gene: TRBV12-3/TRBV12-4; d_gene: -; CDR3nt: TGTGCCACCAGACAGGCTACGAACACTGAAGCTTTCTTT; CDR3aa: CATRQATNTEAFF
j_gene: TRBJ2-3; abundance: -; v_gene: TRBV9; d_gene: TRBD2; CDR3nt: TGTGCCAGCAGCGGGCGGGGGTCCCAAGATACGCAGTATTTT; CDR3aa: CASSGRGSQDTQYF
j_gene: TRBJ2-7; abundance: few; v_gene: TRBV5-4; d_gene: -; CDR3nt: TGTGCCAGCAGTTGGAGGGGGGACGAGCAGTACTTC; CDR3aa: CASSWRGDEQYF